Following are 30 T cell receptor beta chains from one sample sequenced in a study of T cell repertoires in cytomegalovirus infection. TCRdb fed the reads into MiXCR, producing one record per CDR3 protein. This table holds 400,000 or so distinct CDR3 sequences, approximately 32% found once. The specimen was PBMCs. These receptors all stem from a human donor in good health (CMV status not recorded). Some clones in this sample may be carry-over from other donors' samples.

The rearrangement joins TRBV19 to TRBJ1-1, with D tentatively TRBD1 (5 bases). CDR1 LNHDA and CDR2 SQIVND come from the germline V gene (reference sequence). The CDR3 is 14 residues long. V dropped 8 bases and J dropped 5 bases, with 18 bases sitting between them. The CDR3 is CASLGGGRWTEAFF. The CDR3, as DNA: TGTGCCAGTCTCGGGGGGGGTAGGTGGACTGAAGCTTTCTTT.

This clonotype showed up many times. The chain uses TRBV7-2 and TRBJ2-3; D gene ambiguous. This CDR3 region has 13 residues. Per germline, CDR1 SGHTA and CDR2 FQGNSA. With 1 base removed from V and 2 bases from J, the gap between germline ends came to 4 bases. CDR3 sequence reads: CASSLGYTDTQYF. In nucleotides, the CDR3 is TGTGCCAGCAGCTTAGGCTACACAGATACGCAGTATTTT. Full variable domain (remainder filled in from reference TRBV7-2 and TRBJ2-3): GAGVSQSPSNKVTEKGKDVELRCDPISGHTALYWYRQSLGQGLEFLIYFQGNSAPDKSGLPSDRFSAERTGGSVSTLTIQRTQQEDSAVYLCASSLGYTDTQYFGPGTRLTVL.

V gene TRBV7-6 combines with J gene TRBJ1-6, with unresolved D. CDR1 is SGHVS, CDR2 FNYEAQ, per germline. CDR3 length equals 13 residues. Trimming removed 5 bases from V and 5 bases from J, with 7 bases in between. The CDR3 bases are TGTGCCAGCAGCCCGAATAATAATTCACCCCTCCACTTT. The encoded protein is CASSPNNNSPLHF.

This clonotype showed up just a few times. The rearrangement joins TRBV2 to TRBJ2-7; 12 nucleotides align to TRBD1. V gave up 7 bases and J gave up 6 bases; unmatched junction bases: 7. The CDR3 sequence is 14 residues long. CDR1 is SNHLY and CDR2 is FYNNEI in the germline V gene. CDR3 DNA sequence: TGTGCCAGCACCCTGGGACAGGGGGCGGGCGAGCAGTACTTC. Protein product: CASTLGQGAGEQYF.

The chain is built from TRBV24-1 and TRBJ2-2, with 11 bases lining up with TRBD1. V gave up 3 bases and J gave up 8 bases; unmatched junction bases: 4. In germline, CDR1 is KGHDR, CDR2 SFDVKD. This CDR3 is 15 amino acids long. The CDR3 here is CATSDPGQGAGELFF. Written as DNA, the CDR3 is TGTGCCACCAGTGATCCTGGACAGGGGGCTGGGGAGCTGTTTTTT.

With respect to this clonotype: Since no conserved phenylalanine or tryptophan closes the CDR3, a read error is the likely cause. The J gene is TRBJ1-6, the V gene TRBV12-3 or TRBV12-4; 8 nucleotides align to TRBD1. This CDR3 region has 16 residues. The J segment lost 6 bases and the V segment lost 1 base, leaving 5 bases of the junction unmatched. In DNA, the CDR3 is TGTGCCAGCAGTTTAGGCAGGGGGCGAACTAATTCACCCCTCCACTGT. Translating it yields CASSLGRGRTNSPLHC.

This rearrangement joins TRBV5-4 to TRBJ1-5; D not certain. With 1 base removed from V and 8 bases from J, the gap between germline ends came to 7 bases. The CDR3 runs 12 residues. Looked up from germline, CDR1 is SGHNT and CDR2 is YYREEE (reference sequence). CDR3 nucleotides: TGTGCCAGCAGCTTGATCGGGGAGCCCCAGCATTTT. It yields the protein CASSLIGEPQHF.

This clonotype was observed at least ten times. The gene calls are TRBV7-8 and TRBJ2-7; 12 nucleotides agree with TRBD2. The CDR3 spans 16 residues. Per germline, CDR1 SGHVS and CDR2 FQNEAQ. The V gene end was trimmed by 1 base and the J gene end by 0 bases; junction bases not matched to a gene: 1. The CDR3 loop reads CASSLEGLAGSYEQYF. CDR3 DNA: TGTGCCAGCAGCTTAGAGGGACTAGCGGGCTCCTACGAGCAGTACTTC.

V usage is TRBV7-8 and J usage is TRBJ2-7, with TRBD1 identical over 7 bases. Germline CDR1 SGHVS, CDR2 FQNEAQ. J lost 2 bases, V lost 4 bases, and 5 bases had no gene match. The CDR3 consists of 14 residues. CDR3 region: CASSSGTVTYEQYF. CDR3 in DNA: TGTGCCAGCAGCTCCGGGACAGTTACCTACGAGCAGTACTTC.

The chain joins TRBV4-3 to TRBJ1-6, with D perhaps TRBD1 (5 bases). The CDR3 covers 14 residues. The V gene's germline CDR1 is LGHNA and CDR2 YSLEER. The V end lost 3 bases, the J end lost 2 bases, and 5 bases lay between the germline ends. The CDR3 coding sequence is TGCGCCAGCAGCCAGGGGGCCTATAATTCACCCCTCCACTTT. Encoded protein: CASSQGAYNSPLHF.

The genes are TRBV7-9 and TRBJ1-1; TRBD1 agrees at 8 bases. The CDR3 covers 13 residues. Germline trimming cut 7 bases from V and 4 bases from J; bases unmatched to any gene: 5. In germline, CDR1 is SEHNR, CDR2 FQNEAQ (reference sequence). The CDR3 DNA follows: TGTGCCAGCAACCGAGACAGGGGCACTGAAGCTTTCTTT. Protein sequence: CASNRDRGTEAFF.

The chain carries TRBV29-1 and TRBJ2-7, with D perhaps matching TRBD2 (7 bases). The germline V gene has CDR1 SQVTM and CDR2 ANQGSEA. The CDR3 has 14 residues. V lost 0 bases, J lost 2 bases, and 11 bases lay in between. The CDR3 region is CSVEDTGGPYEQYF. Written as DNA, the CDR3 is TGCAGCGTTGAAGATACGGGGGGCCCCTACGAGCAGTACTTC.

This clonotype was picked up a small number of times. The chain uses TRBV29-1 and TRBJ1-2; 8 bases agree with TRBD1. Losses at the gene ends were 7 bases for V and 5 bases for J; bases not matched to a gene: 9. The CDR3 contains 13 residues. The germline gives CDR1 SQVTM, CDR2 ANQGSEA. The CDR3 spells CSAPSDRGYGYTF. In DNA, the CDR3 is TGCAGCGCACCCTCCGACAGGGGATATGGCTACACCTTC.

Note on this clonotype: Sequence at one end of the junction differs from germline and may be a read error. The chain uses TRBV6-5 and TRBJ2-7, with D uncertain. This CDR3 region has 13 residues. The germline gives CDR1 MNHEY, CDR2 SVGAGI. CDR3 sequence: CASSYSEGMGFDF. CDR3 bases: TGTGCCAGCAGTTACTCGGAAGGGATGGGCTTTGACTTC.

This clonotype was seen only a few times. The CDR3 here is CASKTGVNQPQHF. The CDR3 nucleotides are TGTGCCAGCAAGACAGGAGTTAATCAGCCCCAGCATTTT. This rearrangement joins TRBV6-1 to TRBJ1-5; D is perhaps TRBD1 (6 bases). The CDR3 has 13 residues. Trimming pared 7 bases from V and 4 bases from J, leaving 11 bases between. The germline V gene has CDR1 MNHNS and CDR2 SASEGT.

For this clonotype: A much larger clone sits a single nucleotide away, making a read error possible. The CDR3 DNA is TGTACCAGCAGCGCGACTTCAGGGGTCGCCCCTTATGGCTACACCTTC. Protein sequence: CTSSATSGVAPYGYTF. The chain couples TRBV5-4 to TRBJ1-2, with D possibly being TRBD1 (6 bases). The germline gives CDR1 SGHNT, CDR2 YYREEE (reference sequence). There are 16 residues in the CDR3.

For the CDR3, the DNA is TGTGCCAGCAGTTTAACCCTCCGAACAGGGACAATGAACACTGAAGCTTTCTTT. As protein: CASSLTLRTGTMNTEAFF. This chain links TRBV28 with TRBJ1-1; maybe TRBD1 (6 bases). The length of the CDR3 is 18 residues. Germline CDR1 is MDHEN and CDR2 is SYDVKM. V was trimmed by 2 bases and J by 0 bases, leaving 19 bases between them.

This rearrangement joins TRBV12-3 or TRBV12-4 to TRBJ1-5; D possibly corresponds to TRBD1 (5 bases). The V end was cut by 3 bases, the J end by 0 bases, with 12 bases between. The CDR3 has 16 amino acids. The CDR3 DNA sequence: TGTGCCAGCAGTTTTGGGGCTTCGGATAGCAATCAGCCCCAGCATTTT. Its translation: CASSFGASDSNQPQHF.

This chain connects TRBV4-1 to TRBJ1-1; a possible D gene is TRBD1 (5 bases). The CDR3 sequence is 15 residues long. The V end lost 3 bases, the J end lost 4 bases, and 15 bases lay between the germline ends. Per germline, CDR1 MGHRA and CDR2 YSYEKL. The chain's CDR3 is CASSHPKGARTEAFF. The CDR3 DNA sequence: TGCGCCAGCAGCCACCCTAAAGGGGCGCGCACTGAAGCTTTCTTT.

The V and J genes are TRBV12-3 or TRBV12-4 and TRBJ1-1; D possibly corresponds to TRBD1 (6 bases). Trimming removed 6 bases at V and 4 bases at J, with 18 bases between. The CDR3 is made up of 15 amino acids. The CDR3, as DNA: TGTGCCAGCAGCCCTCTAACGGGGGCCGGCACTGAAGCTTTCTTT. This gives the protein CASSPLTGAGTEAFF.

This clonotype occurred many times. The chain employs TRBV7-6 and TRBJ2-2, with 9 bases identical to TRBD2. Germline CDR1 SGHVS, CDR2 FNYEAQ. The CDR3 has 19 residues. V lost 5 bases, J lost 4 bases, and 17 bases stayed unmatched. In DNA form, the CDR3 reads TGTGCCAGCAGCCCCGCCCTAGGGCTAGCGGGGTCGGCCACCGGGGAGCTGTTTTTT. Residues: CASSPALGLAGSATGELFF. Combining the CDR3 with reference TRBV7-6 and TRBJ2-2 gives the whole variable domain GAGVSQSPRYKVTKRGQDVALRCDPISGHVSLYWYRQALGQGPEFLTYFNYEAQQDKSGLPNDRFSAERPEGSISTLTIQRTEQRDSAMYRCASSPALGLAGSATGELFFGEGSRLTVL.

The chain has TRBV7-8 and TRBJ1-3; maybe TRBD1 (6 bases). Trimming shortened V by 1 base and J by 4 bases, and 23 bases separated the two germline ends. CDR3 length: 19 residues. Germline V CDR1 and CDR2: SGHVS, FQNEAQ. The CDR3 here is CASSLVGRSGARGGNTIYF. The DNA of the CDR3 is TGTGCCAGCAGCTTAGTAGGCAGGTCGGGGGCGCGTGGGGGAAACACCATATATTTT.

The CDR3: CASSLRRGVTVNQPQHF. In nucleotides, the CDR3 is TGTGCCAGCAGTTTACGTAGGGGCGTCACAGTGAATCAGCCCCAGCATTTT. J is TRBJ1-5 and V is TRBV12-3 or TRBV12-4, with D maybe TRBD1 (5 bases). V gave up 2 bases and J gave up 4 bases, with 18 bases separating them. The CDR3 has 17 residues.

Ten or more counts support this clonotype. The chain links TRBV7-6 to TRBJ2-3; the match to TRBD2 covers 8 bases. J lost 0 bases, V lost 1 base, and 12 bases had no gene match. Germline CDR1 reads SGHVS; CDR2 reads FNYEAQ. The CDR3 runs 19 residues. The CDR3 DNA reads TGTGCCAGCAGCTTAGTAGTAGCGGGGATTGCCACTAGCACAGATACGCAGTATTTT. It yields the protein CASSLVVAGIATSTDTQYF.

This clonotype was counted a few times. The CDR3 loop is CASRQAGEANQPQHF. The DNA for the CDR3 is TGTGCCAGCAGACAGGCCGGCGAGGCCAATCAGCCCCAGCATTTT. The gene calls are TRBV2 and TRBJ1-5, with D possibly matching TRBD1 (5 bases). This CDR3 region has 15 residues. Germline CDR1 reads SNHLY; CDR2 reads FYNNEI. V was cut by 6 bases and J by 3 bases, with 15 bases left in between.

The CDR3 protein is CASSYSLPAKNIQYF. The CDR3 coding sequence is TGTGCCAGCAGTTACTCCTTACCAGCCAAAAACATTCAGTACTTC. The rearrangement uses TRBV6-2 or TRBV6-3 and TRBJ2-4; no clear D. CDR1 is MNHEY and CDR2 is SVGEGT in the germline V gene. The CDR3 spans 15 residues. V dropped 0 bases and J dropped 0 bases, with 6 bases sitting between them.

This clonotype has ten or more counts. The rearrangement joins TRBV7-2 to TRBJ2-3; 8 bases align to TRBD2. Germline assignment: CDR1 SGHTA and CDR2 FQGNSA. The CDR3 contains 15 residues. Losses at the gene ends were 3 bases for V and 4 bases for J; bases not matched to a gene: 6. In nucleotides, the CDR3 is TGTGCCAGCAGCTTGTCGCGGGGGGTCTCAGATACGCAGTATTTT. Translated, it gives CASSLSRGVSDTQYF.

This chain joins TRBV6-5 and TRBJ1-1; D not certain. The CDR3 extends over 15 amino acids. In germline, CDR1 is MNHEY, CDR2 SVGAGI. Trimming removed 2 bases at V and 6 bases at J, with 16 bases between. CDR3 nucleotide sequence: TGTGCCAGCAGTTACGGTAGGCAGCTAAACTCTGAAGCTTTCTTT. Translating it yields CASSYGRQLNSEAFF.

The table lists this clonotype with many counts. The chain is built from TRBV6-1 and TRBJ2-3; the match to TRBD2 covers 11 bases. The V segment lost 1 base and the J segment 0 bases; nucleotides outside the gene matches: 6. The CDR3 consists of 18 residues. Germline V gives CDR1 MNHNS, CDR2 SASEGT. CDR3 sequence (DNA): TGTGCCAGCAGTGAAGGTTGGCTAGCGGGGGGAAGCACAGATACGCAGTATTTT. Its translation: CASSEGWLAGGSTDTQYF.

A note on this clonotype: A junction end diverges from the germline sequence, so it may reflect a read error. The J gene is TRBJ1-4, the V gene TRBV19; the D gene is possibly TRBD1 (6 bases). The CDR3 spans 16 residues. Germline-derived CDR1 and CDR2 are LNHDA and SQIVND (reference sequence). Here the CDR3 DNA reads TGTGCCAGTAGTATCGACAGGAGTGCAACTAATGACAAACTGTTTTTT. It translates to CASSIDRSATNDKLFF.